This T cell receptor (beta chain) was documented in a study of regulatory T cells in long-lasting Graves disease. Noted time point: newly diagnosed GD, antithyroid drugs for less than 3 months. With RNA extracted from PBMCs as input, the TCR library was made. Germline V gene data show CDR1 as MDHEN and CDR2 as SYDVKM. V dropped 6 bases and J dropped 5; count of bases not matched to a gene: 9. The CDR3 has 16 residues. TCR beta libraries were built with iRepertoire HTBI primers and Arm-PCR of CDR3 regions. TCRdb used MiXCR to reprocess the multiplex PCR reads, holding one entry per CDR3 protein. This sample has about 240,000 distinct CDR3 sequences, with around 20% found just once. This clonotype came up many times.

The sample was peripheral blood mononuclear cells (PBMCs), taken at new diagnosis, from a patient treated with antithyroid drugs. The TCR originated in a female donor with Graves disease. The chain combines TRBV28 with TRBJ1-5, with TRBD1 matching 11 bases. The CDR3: CASSPPGQGAYQPQHF. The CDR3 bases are TGTGCCAGCAGCCCCCCCGGACAGGGGGCGTATCAGCCCCAGCATTTT.